This T cell receptor beta chain originates from a study of spatial heterogeneity in lung cancer. From the 5' RACE reads, TCRdb called clonotypes with MiXCR, one entry per CDR3 protein. The data contain around 4,400 distinct CDR3 sequences, 6.1% of them singletons. Findings and caveats of the study: The number of expanded tumor alpha and beta chains correlated with mutation number.

The sample holds many counts of this clonotype. Its target is not known. Trimming removed 8 bases from V and 7 bases from J, with 15 bases in between. This CDR3 is built from 12 residues. This sample's time point: sample taken at primary tumor resection. The V and J genes are TRBV12-3 or TRBV12-4 and TRBJ2-7, with TRBD1 as a possible D gene (6 bases). The source material was lung tumor tissue, sampled at surgery. The receptor's source is a male donor with early-stage non-small cell lung cancer. The CDR3, as DNA: TGTGCCAGCCGATTCATGGGGGCGGAGCAGTACTTC. Its translation: CASRFMGAEQYF.